This TCR beta chain stems from a study of shared clonotypes between healthy human individuals. Study-wide context: A donor's plate count was three for CD4 naive and three for CD4 memory; CD8 naive had two and CD8 memory one.

Naivety among CD8 cells was defined by CD45RO negativity and positive CCR7 selection, thereby excluding terminally differentiated effector memory CD45RA+ cells. Healthy adults negative for HIV, lacking recent acute infections or vaccinations, served as donors. Data came from immunoSEQ multiplex PCR; TCRdb stores just in-frame clones and leaves some out. The sample contains approximately 2,000,000 clones, around 93% of which appear only once. Study results and limitations: The authors expected sequencing depth to affect clonotype sharing among donors.

To note about this clone: The antigen is undetermined.

V shed 6 bases and J shed 4 bases, with 8 bases lying between them. CDR3 length: 12 residues. The V gene's germline CDR1 is LNHDA and CDR2 SQIVND (reference sequence). The V call is TRBV19, the J call TRBJ2-3; D is undetermined. The source material was naive CD8+ T cells from PBMCs. This receptor was obtained from a man aged 18 to 35 in good health. Some clones in this sample may be carry-over from other donors' samples. This chain's CDR3 is CASRSRSDTQYF. The CDR3 DNA reads TGTGCCAGTAGATCTCGGTCAGATACGCAGTATTTT.